This T cell receptor (beta chain) was found in a study of blood T cell repertoires in COVID-19. Looking at the study overall: Cohort 3 donors were reported recovered after two negative PCRs, clearance, or symptom resolution.

This clone was counted between two and nine times. From germline, CDR1 is SGHTA and CDR2 FQGTGA. V was pared by 3 bases and J by 6 bases, with 15 bases between. The CDR3 contains 15 residues. Libraries were prepared by immunoSEQ multiplex PCR; TCRdb keeps only in-frame clonotypes and omits some of them. The sample consists of 250,000 to 300,000 clones, around 90% of them appearing once. Material: PBMCs or T cells enriched from blood (not recorded which). The receptor's source is a woman aged 55 to 70 in a cohort exposed to, infected with or recovered from COVID-19 (not recorded which). The chain recombines TRBV7-3 with TRBJ2-1; D uncertain. The CDR3 protein is CASSLGPGALNEQFF. Here the CDR3 DNA reads TGTGCCAGCAGCTTGGGCCCCGGCGCACTCAATGAGCAGTTCTTC.